These 20 T cell receptor beta chains originate from one sample sequenced in a study of beta chain features in type 1 diabetes. Expressed TCRB transcripts were sequenced after all isolated RNA was converted to cDNA. Some clones are missing from TCRdb's copy, which holds only in-frame ones; the method was immunoSEQ multiplex PCR. This sample has 350,000 to 450,000 clones, with roughly 14% found just once. Material: naive CD4+ T cells from blood. These receptors all come from a man in his thirties or forties in good health.

This chain joins TRBV25-1 and TRBJ2-4, with TRBD1 matching over 9 bases. This CDR3 contains 14 residues. Unmatched junction bases numbered 7, after V lost 5 bases and J lost 8 bases. CDR1 is MGHDK and CDR2 is SYGVNS in the germline V gene. CDR3 DNA sequence: TGTGCCAGCAGTCCCCCGGACAGGGGATACATTCAGTACTTC. Amino acids: CASSPPDRGYIQYF.

DNA for the CDR3: TGTGCCAGTAGTATTGACTCTGGGGCCAACGTCCTGACTTTC. It specifies CASSIDSGANVLTF. This chain uses TRBV19 with TRBJ2-6; D gene unclear. V lost 3 bases and J lost 0, with 3 bases in between. Germline V gene lookup returns CDR1 LNHDA and CDR2 SQIVND (reference sequence). The CDR3 is 14 amino acids.

V is TRBV9 and J is TRBJ2-4, with a tentative D call TRBD2 (5 bases). V dropped 6 bases and J dropped 8 bases, with 18 bases sitting between them. The CDR3 contains 14 residues. The germline CDR1 and CDR2 sequences are SGDLS and YYNGEE. CDR3 residues: CASNKAALTDIQYF. The CDR3 DNA is TGTGCCAGCAACAAAGCGGCCCTAACGGACATTCAGTACTTC.

This chain connects TRBV30 to TRBJ2-3; D is unclear. Trimming left V 0 bases short and J 3 bases short, with 7 bases between. In germline, CDR1 is GTSNPN, CDR2 SVGIG (reference sequence). This CDR3 is built from 13 residues. CDR3 sequence reads: CAWSVLLTDTQYF. The CDR3 nucleotides read TGTGCCTGGAGTGTACTGCTGACAGATACGCAGTATTTT.

In its sample, this clone was seen a few times. The DNA for the CDR3 is TGTGCCAGCAGGGACCCGGGACAGGGAAAATCTCAGGTCGAGCAGTACTTC. This gives the protein CASRDPGQGKSQVEQYF. This chain uses TRBV2 with TRBJ2-7; 9 positions agree with TRBD1. The CDR3 sequence is 17 residues long. Trimming at V came to 6 bases and at J to 6 bases, leaving 18 bases not matched to a gene. CDR1 is SNHLY and CDR2 is FYNNEI in the germline V gene.

V is TRBV7-2 and J is TRBJ2-2; 7 nucleotides line up with TRBD2. This CDR3 is built from 17 residues. Germline CDR1 reads SGHTA; CDR2 reads FQGNSA. After removal of 0 bases from V and 4 bases from J, the junction contained 8 bases not matched to a gene. Written as DNA, the CDR3 is TGTGCCAGCAGCTTAGCGGTTCTAGCGGTTCGCACCGGGGAGCTGTTTTTT. Its translation: CASSLAVLAVRTGELFF.

The J gene is TRBJ2-7, the V gene TRBV6-5; TRBD1 or TRBD2 may be the D gene (5 bases each). Germline V lookup: CDR1 MNHEY, CDR2 SVGAGI. CDR3 size: 14 residues. V shed 6 bases and J shed 3 bases, with 15 bases lying between them. The CDR3 region has the DNA TGTGCCAGCAGACCCGGGGCAGCCTACTACGAGCAGTACGTC. Amino acids: CASRPGAAYYEQYV.

This clone has a handful of counts. V is TRBV30 and J is TRBJ2-6; D is unclear. The CDR3 has 13 amino acids. V was shortened by 1 base and J by 0 bases, with 1 base between the two germline ends. From germline, CDR1 is GTSNPN and CDR2 SVGIG (reference sequence). DNA for the CDR3: TGTGCCTGGAGTGACTCTGGGGCCAACGTCCTGACTTTC. Translating gives CAWSDSGANVLTF. Using reference TRBV30 and TRBJ2-6 for the parts outside the CDR3, the full variable domain is SQTIHQWPATLVQPVGSPLSLECTVEGTSNPNLYWYRQAAGRGLQLLFYSVGIGQISSEVPQNLSASRPQDRQFILSSKKLLLSDSGFYLCAWSDSGANVLTFGAGSRLTVL.

The sample holds a few counts of this clone. The chain links TRBV6-6 to TRBJ2-5; 10 bases agree with TRBD1. This CDR3 spans 16 amino acids. Germline V gene sequence: CDR1 MNHNY, CDR2 SVGAGI (reference sequence). V dropped 4 bases and J dropped 3; count of bases not matched to a gene: 8. The CDR3 reads CASSSKTGTGEETQYF. Written as DNA, the CDR3 is TGTGCCAGCAGTTCTAAAACCGGGACAGGGGAAGAGACCCAGTACTTC.

This clone showed up just a few times. This chain's CDR3 is CASSLDRVMETQYF. The CDR3 DNA is TGTGCCAGCAGTCTGGACAGGGTGATGGAGACCCAGTACTTC. This chain joins TRBV25-1 and TRBJ2-5; 8 nucleotides align to TRBD1. The CDR3 covers 14 residues. Germline CDR1 MGHDK, CDR2 SYGVNS. V shed 5 bases and J 5 bases; nucleotides not matched to a gene: 7.

This clone was observed a handful of times. The V and J genes are TRBV7-9 and TRBJ2-7; D call uncertain. The CDR3 totals 14 residues. Germline assignment: CDR1 SEHNR and CDR2 FQNEAQ (reference sequence). The V gene lost 2 bases and the J gene lost 2 bases, with 10 bases spanning the gap. The CDR3 loop reads CASSLSQAAYEQYV. The CDR3 coding sequence is TGTGCCAGCAGCTTAAGCCAGGCGGCCTACGAGCAGTACGTC.

This clone was counted a few times. CDR3 nucleotides: TGTGCCTGGAGTACACGATCTGAGCAGTTCTTC. It yields the protein CAWSTRSEQFF. The chain has TRBV30 and TRBJ2-1; D unresolved. Germline V CDR1 and CDR2: GTSNPN, SVGIG (reference sequence). V was shortened by 2 bases and J by 9 bases, with 8 bases between the two germline ends. This CDR3 spans 11 amino acids.

The V gene is TRBV7-2, the J gene TRBJ1-1; D is perhaps TRBD1 (6 bases). The V gene's germline CDR1 is SGHTA and CDR2 FQGNSA. The CDR3 totals 14 residues. V was trimmed by 5 bases and J by 4 bases, leaving 14 bases between them. Here the CDR3 DNA reads TGTGCCAGCAGCCTACAGGGCCCGGGCACTGAAGCTTTCTTT. Translated, it gives CASSLQGPGTEAFF.

The V call is TRBV2, the J call TRBJ2-3; TRBD2 matches at 9 bases. The CDR3 loop spans 16 amino acids. The V and J ends lost 9 bases and 2 bases, in that order; junction bases with no gene match: 12. CDR1 is SNHLY, CDR2 FYNNEI, per germline. CDR3 nucleotide sequence: TGTGCCAGACAACTGGGGGCTAGCGGGATCACAGATACGCAGTATTTT. Its protein product is CARQLGASGITDTQYF.

The rearrangement links TRBV7-2 to TRBJ1-2, with 8 bases lining up with TRBD1. This CDR3 spans 15 amino acids. V was clipped by 5 bases and J by 3 bases; unmatched bases: 8. Germline values: CDR1 SGHTA, CDR2 FQGNSA. The CDR3 reads CASSPWTGNDYGYTF. CDR3 sequence (DNA): TGTGCCAGCAGCCCCTGGACAGGGAACGACTATGGCTACACCTTC.

The chain links TRBV29-1 to TRBJ2-7; 7 bases agree with TRBD1. This CDR3 is 12 amino acids long. Per the germline V gene, CDR1 is SQVTM and CDR2 is ANQGSEA. The ends lost 6 bases at V and 2 bases at J; junction bases unmatched: 4. CDR3 bases: TGCAGCGTCCGGGACAGAGCCTACGAGCAGTACGTC. Translating gives CSVRDRAYEQYV.

The sample holds a few counts of this clone. V is TRBV25-1 and J is TRBJ1-1, with unresolved D. This CDR3 is 13 amino acids long. Looked up from germline, CDR1 is MGHDK and CDR2 is SYGVNS. V was cut by 2 bases and J by 2 bases, with 6 bases left in between. In nucleotides, the CDR3 is TGTGCCAGCAGTGAACTCGGTAACACTGAAGCTTTCTTT. It codes for CASSELGNTEAFF. Supplemented by reference TRBV25-1 and TRBJ1-1, the full variable domain reads EADIYQTPRYLVIGTGKKITLECSQTMGHDKMYWYQQDPGMELHLIHYSYGVNSTEKGDLSSESTVSRIRTEHFPLTLESARPSHTSQYLCASSELGNTEAFFGQGTRLTVV.

This clone was found a few times. This chain links TRBV7-2 with TRBJ1-5, with a weak D call TRBD1 (5 bases). Germline V lookup: CDR1 SGHTA, CDR2 FQGNSA. The CDR3 is 16 amino acids. V dropped 4 bases and J dropped 6 bases, with 19 bases sitting between them. The chain's CDR3 is CASSSVGTKVPQPQHF. For the CDR3, the DNA is TGTGCCAGCAGCTCGGTGGGGACGAAGGTCCCTCAGCCCCAGCATTTT. The full variable domain, in which reference TRBV7-2 and TRBJ1-5 provide the parts outside the CDR3, is GAGVSQSPSNKVTEKGKDVELRCDPISGHTALYWYRQSLGQGLEFLIYFQGNSAPDKSGLPSDRFSAERTGGSVSTLTIQRTQQEDSAVYLCASSSVGTKVPQPQHFGDGTRLSIL.

This clone was seen more than once but under ten times. The chain joins TRBV7-8 to TRBJ1-1; a possible D gene is TRBD1 (5 bases). Trimming took 5 bases from V and 5 from J, leaving 12 bases between them. Germline CDR1 and CDR2: SGHVS and FQNEAQ. CDR3 size: 13 residues. The DNA for the CDR3 is TGTGCCAGCAGCCTGGGGCTGGAAACTGAAGCTTTCTTT. It encodes CASSLGLETEAFF.

This sequence joins TRBV30 and TRBJ2-3, with 13 bases lining up with TRBD2. V trimming: 2 bases; J trimming: 7 bases; junction bases outside the gene matches: 6. Germline CDR1 GTSNPN, CDR2 SVGIG (reference sequence). The CDR3 contains 15 residues. This chain's CDR3 is CAWSTTSGRANTQYF. Written as DNA, the CDR3 is TGTGCCTGGAGTACAACTAGCGGGAGGGCGAATACGCAGTATTTT.